This T cell receptor beta chain was recovered during a study of shared clonotypes between healthy human individuals. 200 to 250 ng DNA, 30,000 or so T cell genomes, went into each sorted-subset replicate PCR. Generated by immunoSEQ multiplex PCR, the TCRdb table keeps only in-frame clones and is missing some. The sample has millions of clones; approximately 95% are singletons. Naive CD8 cells were CD45RO-negative, positively selected for CCR7, excluding terminally differentiated effector memory CD45RA+ cells. V was pared by 0 bases and J by 5 bases, with 10 bases between. The V gene's germline CDR1 is MNHEY and CDR2 SMNVEV (reference sequence). The length of the CDR3 is 14 residues.

V usage is TRBV27 and J usage is TRBJ2-5, with a possible D match to TRBD1 (5 bases). The TCR comes from a man between 18 and 29 years old in good health. Sample: naive CD8+ T cells sorted from blood. Here the CDR3 DNA reads TGTGCCAGCAGTTTATCGGGGCCATGGGAGACCCAGTACTTC. Its translation: CASSLSGPWETQYF.